A selection of T cell receptor beta chains follows, all from one sample in a study of blood T cell repertoires in COVID-19. Method: immunoSEQ multiplex PCR; TCRdb's copy keeps in-frame clones and lacks some. The data show approximately 300,000 clones, with 92% seen just once and about a fifth held by the top ten. The sequenced material came from PBMCs or T cells enriched from blood (not recorded which). The receptors derive from a woman in her 30s who had recovered from COVID-19. Each CDR3 is given with its conserved first and last residue. The D gene is left open where the match is weak. Some rows have no size entry. The others give once, few or many, or a class for an expanded clone.

>TRBD1|TRBV28|.|TRBJ2-3
TGTGCCAGCAGTTTCTCCGGGTTGACAGGGCGACCTAGCACAGATACGCAGTATTTT
CASSFSGLTGRPSTDTQYF
>TRBD2|TRBV28|.|TRBJ2-6
TGTGCCAGCAGACCCGGGGTAGCGGGAGTTCGCGGGGCCAACGTCCTGACTTTC
CASRPGVAGVRGANVLTF
>.|TRBV3-1/TRBV3-2|.|TRBJ1-1
TGTGCCAGCAGTCCAAGACAACTCAACACTGAAGCTTTCTTT
CASSPRQLNTEAFF
>.|TRBV23-1|.|TRBJ2-3
TGCGCCAGCAGTCAAGCGGCGGCGCGATCGAGCACAGATACGCAGTATTTT
CASSQAAARSSTDTQYF
>.|TRBV28|.|TRBJ2-5
TGTGCCAGCAGGCAAGGCAGGGCGGAGACCCAGTACTTC
CASRQGRAETQYF
>.|TRBV4-3|.|TRBJ1-2
TGCGCCAGCAGCCAAGGGGCAGGGTTGGGTGGCTACACCTTC
CASSQGAGLGGYTF
>.|TRBV9|.|TRBJ2-2
TGTGCCAGCTCCCTACGAGGGGGAAACACCGGGGAGCTGTTTTTT
CASSLRGGNTGELFF
>TRBD2|TRBV7-3|.|TRBJ2-1
TGTGCCAGCAGCTTCGGGAGGGCCGTTGCGAATGAGCAGTTCTTC
CASSFGRAVANEQFF
>.|TRBV11-2|.|TRBJ2-2
TGTGCCAGCAGCGGGTTGGCGGACACCGGGGAGCTGTTTTTT
CASSGLADTGELFF
>.|TRBV19|once|TRBJ1-1
TGTGCCAGTAGTAACCGACAGGTTTTAACTGAAGCTTTCTTT
CASSNRQVLTEAFF
>TRBD2|TRBV2|.|TRBJ2-2
TGTGCCAGCAGTCCAAGTGGGACTAGTATCGCCGGGGAGCTGTTTTTT
CASSPSGTSIAGELFF
>.|TRBV5-5|.|TRBJ1-1
TGTGCCAGCAGCCCGGGGAACACTGAAGCTTTCTTT
CASSPGNTEAFF
>.|TRBV11-3|.|TRBJ1-1
TGTGCCAGCAGCCCAAGGGGATTTAACACTGAAGCTTTCTTT
CASSPRGFNTEAFF
>.|TRBV27|.|TRBJ1-1
TGTGCCAGCAGCCTTACTATGAACACTGAAGCTTTCTTT
CASSLTMNTEAFF
>.|TRBV27|.|TRBJ2-7
TGTGCCAGCAGCCCACGCGGCCCAATCGACTACGAGCAGTACTTC
CASSPRGPIDYEQYF
>TRBD1|TRBV9|.|TRBJ2-2
TGTGCCAGCAGCGTACATGTAGGACAGGGGGCAAACGGGGAGCTGTTTTTT
CASSVHVGQGANGELFF
>TRBD1|TRBV28|.|TRBJ2-7
TGTGCCAGCAGCTTCCCCGGGACAGCTTCCTACGAGCAGTACTTC
CASSFPGTASYEQYF
>.|TRBV5-6|.|TRBJ1-1
TGTGCCAGCGAATACGGAGTCATGAACACTGAAGCTTTCTTT
CASEYGVMNTEAFF
>TRBD1|TRBV12-3/TRBV12-4|.|TRBJ1-2
TGTGCCAGCAGCACCGGGACAGGGTATGGCTACACCTTC
CASSTGTGYGYTF
>.|TRBV20-1|.|TRBJ2-1
TGCAGTGCTAGTGGGGTGGGGCCGCATGAGCAGTTCTTC
CSASGVGPHEQFF
>.|TRBV18|.|TRBJ1-1
TGTGCCAGCTCACCATACGGGTCCACTGAAGCTTTCTTT
CASSPYGSTEAFF
>.|TRBV28|once|TRBJ2-2
TGTGCCAGCACCACAAACACCGGGGAGCTGTTTTTT
CASTTNTGELFF
>.|TRBV6-1|.|TRBJ1-2
TGTGCCAGCACCTACATCGAGGGAGCAAGCTACACCTTC
CASTYIEGASYTF
>TRBD1|TRBV24-1|.|TRBJ2-7
TGTGCCACCAGTGAGACCGGGACAGGGGACTCCTACGAGCAGTACTTC
CATSETGTGDSYEQYF
>.|TRBV29-1|.|TRBJ2-7
TGCAGCGTTGTTTTGCCGAGCTCCTACGAGCAGTACTTC
CSVVLPSSYEQYF
>TRBD1|TRBV24-1|.|TRBJ1-1
TGTGCCACCAGCGACAGGGGTGACACTGAAGCTTTCTTT
CATSDRGDTEAFF